Shown below are 28 T cell receptor beta chains from a single sample sequenced in a study of Ad26.COV2.S vaccination and SARS-CoV-2 variants. Treatment meaning: some 19 received Ad26.COV2.S at low or high dose, single or two shots; a few received placebo; per-sample allocation not given. The samples were gathered on day 63 after the first injection of vaccine or placebo. Repertoires were generated with immunoSEQ multiplex PCR, while TCRdb's copy carries only in-frame clones and drops some. The sample yields about 380,000 clones, about 80% seen once. Material: peripheral blood, obtained in a trial of Ad26.COV2.S vaccine versus placebo. Every receptor here comes from a person aged 18-65 years who received the Ad26.COV2.S COVID-19 vaccine or a placebo.

This clone was seen a single time. V and J are TRBV7-2 and TRBJ1-1; 7 bases align to TRBD1. Germline values: CDR1 SGHTA, CDR2 FQGNSA. The CDR3 is 15 residues long. V dropped 4 bases and J dropped 0; count of bases not matched to a gene: 5. CDR3 in DNA: TGTGCCAGCAGCTCCAGGGGGGCCGTGAACACTGAAGCTTTCTTT. It translates to CASSSRGAVNTEAFF. The whole variable domain, filled in from reference TRBV7-2 and TRBJ1-1, reads GAGVSQSPSNKVTEKGKDVELRCDPISGHTALYWYRQSLGQGLEFLIYFQGNSAPDKSGLPSDRFSAERTGGSVSTLTIQRTQQEDSAVYLCASSSRGAVNTEAFFGQGTRLTVV.

The chain joins TRBV2 to TRBJ2-3; either TRBD1 or TRBD2 may fit D (5 bases each). With 5 bases removed from V and 5 bases from J, the gap between germline ends came to 20 bases. There are 16 residues in the CDR3. Germline CDR1 is SNHLY and CDR2 is FYNNEI. The CDR3 spells CASSTGPGTPGDTQYF. DNA for the CDR3: TGTGCCAGCAGTACCGGGCCCGGGACCCCCGGAGATACGCAGTATTTT.

The chain is built from TRBV7-9 and TRBJ1-1; D perhaps matches TRBD1 (5 bases). CDR3 length: 16 amino acids. CDR1 and CDR2 from the germline V gene are SEHNR and FQNEAQ (reference sequence). The V end lost 5 bases, the J end lost 2 bases, and 18 bases lay between the germline ends. The CDR3 DNA reads TGTGCCAGCAGCACCCAGGGATCCAGATTAAACACTGAAGCTTTCTTT. The encoded protein is CASSTQGSRLNTEAFF.

The CDR3 nucleotides read TGTGCCAGCAGGACGCGCGGAAACTATGGCTACACCTTC. Its translation: CASRTRGNYGYTF. This chain joins TRBV2 and TRBJ1-2; no firm D call. V was clipped by 6 bases and J by 2 bases, with 10 bases between them. Germline V gives CDR1 SNHLY, CDR2 FYNNEI. This CDR3 is built from 13 residues.

V usage is TRBV7-3 and J usage is TRBJ2-1; maybe TRBD2 (6 bases). CDR3 length: 14 residues. CDR1 and CDR2 from the germline V gene are SGHTA and FQGTGA. Trimming left V 4 bases short and J 5 bases short, with 12 bases between. For the CDR3, the DNA is TGTGCCAGCAGCTCCGGGGGACTCGACAATGAGCAGTTCTTC. Protein sequence: CASSSGGLDNEQFF.

V gene TRBV4-1 combines with J gene TRBJ2-3, with D tentatively TRBD1 or TRBD2 (5 bases each). The CDR3 contains 14 residues. With 3 bases removed from V and 4 bases from J, the gap between germline ends came to 11 bases. From germline, CDR1 is MGHRA and CDR2 YSYEKL. The CDR3 nucleotides read TGCGCCAGCAGCCACCGACGGGACGCAGATACGCAGTATTTT. Translation: CASSHRRDADTQYF.

J is TRBJ2-5 and V is TRBV5-1, with 8 bases that match TRBD2. V lost 5 bases, J lost 5 bases, and 8 bases stayed unmatched. Germline lookup yields CDR1 SGHRS and CDR2 YFSETQ. This CDR3 contains 14 residues. The CDR3 spells CASRVNVAGETQYF. Written as DNA, the CDR3 is TGCGCCAGCAGGGTAAACGTAGCGGGGGAGACCCAGTACTTC. Variable domain in full (rest from reference TRBV5-1 and TRBJ2-5): KAGVTQTPRYLIKTRGQQVTLSCSPISGHRSVSWYQQTPGQGLQFLFEYFSETQRNKGNFPGRFSGRQFSNSRSEMNVSTLELGDSALYLCASRVNVAGETQYFGPGTRLLVL.

This sequence joins TRBV6-5 and TRBJ2-7; D is unresolved. Trimming cost V 3 bases and J 2 bases, with 11 bases left between them. There are 14 residues in the CDR3. Germline V gene sequence: CDR1 MNHEY, CDR2 SVGAGI. The CDR3 reads CASSYVGITYEQYF. CDR3 sequence (DNA): TGTGCCAGCAGTTATGTTGGGATTACCTACGAGCAGTACTTC.

CDR3 coding DNA: TGTGCCAGTACTACAGGGAGCTCCTACGAGCAGTACTTC. Protein sequence: CASTTGSSYEQYF. This chain links TRBV27 with TRBJ2-7; D possibly corresponds to TRBD1 (6 bases). CDR1 is MNHEY and CDR2 is SMNVEV in the germline V gene (reference sequence). V lost 9 bases and J 0 bases, leaving 12 bases between the germline ends. The CDR3 contains 13 residues.

The gene calls are TRBV9 and TRBJ2-3; TRBD2 aligns across 8 bases. Looked up from germline, CDR1 is SGDLS and CDR2 is YYNGEE. V dropped 4 bases and J dropped 9; count of bases not matched to a gene: 10. The CDR3 has 14 amino acids. The CDR3: CASSPRTSLDTQYF. CDR3 in DNA: TGTGCCAGCAGCCCCCGGACTAGCCTAGACACGCAGTATTTT.

The genes are TRBV27 and TRBJ2-7; 7 nucleotides agree with TRBD2. This CDR3 contains 13 residues. In germline, CDR1 is MNHEY, CDR2 SMNVEV (reference sequence). V shed 11 bases and J 2 bases; nucleotides not matched to a gene: 9. DNA of the CDR3: TGTGCCGTGGCTCGGGGGGTCACCTACGAGCAGTACTTC. Its translation: CAVARGVTYEQYF.

The chain combines TRBV25-1 with TRBJ1-2; D may be TRBD1 (5 bases). V dropped 5 bases and J dropped 8 bases, with 18 bases sitting between them. The CDR3 loop spans 14 amino acids. Looked up from germline, CDR1 is MGHDK and CDR2 is SYGVNS. The CDR3 region is CASSPLGAQQGYTF. The CDR3 nucleotides are TGTGCCAGCAGTCCATTAGGGGCACAGCAGGGCTACACCTTC.

CDR3 nucleotide sequence: TGTGCCAGCAGCTCAGCTGGGCTAGCGGGGCCCAATGAGCAGTTCTTC. Its translation: CASSSAGLAGPNEQFF. The J gene is TRBJ2-1, the V gene TRBV7-6, with 9 bases fitting TRBD2. CDR3 length equals 16 residues. The trim removed 4 bases at V and 6 bases at J, leaving 10 bases unmatched. CDR1 and CDR2 (germline): SGHVS, FNYEAQ.

The chain employs TRBV6-2 or TRBV6-3 and TRBJ1-1; 8 bases fit TRBD1. V shed 5 bases and J 6 bases; nucleotides not matched to a gene: 8. The V gene's germline CDR1 is MNHEY and CDR2 SVGEGT. The CDR3 has 14 residues. The CDR3 protein is CASSGTGLSPEAFF. In DNA form, the CDR3 reads TGTGCCAGCAGTGGGACAGGACTATCGCCTGAAGCTTTCTTT.

The V call is TRBV19, the J call TRBJ1-5; D is unclear. V lost 3 bases, J lost 4 bases, and 7 bases lay in between. CDR1 is LNHDA, CDR2 SQIVND, per germline (reference sequence). The CDR3 is 13 amino acids. CDR3 region: CASSIRTNQPQHF. The CDR3 bases are TGTGCCAGTAGTATTAGGACTAATCAGCCCCAGCATTTT.

J is TRBJ1-2 and V is TRBV18; possibly TRBD1 for D (6 bases). The CDR3 is made up of 16 amino acids. Per germline, CDR1 KGHSH and CDR2 LQKENI. Trimming removed 3 bases at V and 4 bases at J, with 18 bases between. The CDR3 DNA is TGTGCCAGCTCACCCTGGGGGGCGCTGGGTGTCTATGGCTACACCTTC. Its translation: CASSPWGALGVYGYTF.

This chain connects TRBV11-2 to TRBJ1-2, with D possibly TRBD1 on 5 matching bases. In germline, CDR1 is SGHAT, CDR2 FQNNGV. This CDR3 has 13 residues. Trimming removed 3 bases from V and 2 bases from J, with 7 bases in between. This CDR3 is CASSFGANYGYTF. In nucleotides, the CDR3 is TGTGCCAGCAGCTTCGGGGCGAACTATGGCTACACCTTC.

V and J are TRBV5-5 and TRBJ2-1, with unresolved D. The V gene's germline CDR1 is SGHKS and CDR2 YYEKEE (reference sequence). The ends were cut back, 0 bases at V and 9 bases at J, with 16 bases in the middle. This CDR3 comprises 15 residues. The CDR3, as DNA: TGTGCCAGCAGCTTGGGCCCCGCTCCTTCGGGTGAGCAGTTCTTC. It is translated as CASSLGPAPSGEQFF.

The CDR3 DNA is TGTGCCAGCGGGACTAGCGGGGGGTGGGAGACCCAGTACTTC. Amino acid sequence: CASGTSGGWETQYF. The rearrangement joins TRBV7-2 to TRBJ2-5; 15 nucleotides line up with TRBD2. Germline V gives CDR1 SGHTA, CDR2 FQGNSA. This CDR3 has 14 residues. J was trimmed by 5 bases and V by 8 bases; bases with no gene match: 3.

The chain combines TRBV6-5 with TRBJ1-2; TRBD1 is a possible D gene (5 bases). The germline gives CDR1 MNHEY, CDR2 SVGAGI. Trimming cost V 6 bases and J 1 base, with 15 bases left between them. The CDR3 is made up of 15 amino acids. This CDR3 is CASSPSPGLNYGYTF. The CDR3 region has the DNA TGTGCCAGCAGCCCCTCCCCGGGGCTTAACTATGGCTACACCTTC.

This clone was found many times. The CDR3 sequence: CASSRTPDSTDTQYF. The CDR3 bases are TGTGCCAGCAGCCGGACACCCGATAGCACAGATACGCAGTATTTT. J is TRBJ2-3 and V is TRBV28, with D maybe TRBD1 (5 bases). The V gene lost 6 bases and the J gene lost 0 bases, with 13 bases spanning the gap. The CDR3 sequence is 15 residues long. CDR1 and CDR2 from the germline V gene are MDHEN and SYDVKM.

The chain joins TRBV2 to TRBJ2-2, with D possibly being TRBD1 or TRBD2 (6 bases each). The germline V gene has CDR1 SNHLY and CDR2 FYNNEI. With 4 bases removed from V and 8 bases from J, the gap between germline ends came to 14 bases. This CDR3 spans 14 amino acids. The CDR3 region has the DNA TGTGCCAGCAGTGGACAGGAGGGGTGGGGGGAGCTGTTTTTT. This codes for CASSGQEGWGELFF.

In DNA form, the CDR3 reads TGCGCCAGCAGCTTGGCCGGAGGGGTTGGGACCCAGTACTTC. This translates into CASSLAGGVGTQYF. This sequence joins TRBV5-1 and TRBJ2-5; tentative D call: TRBD2 (6 bases). The germline gives CDR1 SGHRS, CDR2 YFSETQ. The CDR3 has 14 amino acids. V lost 0 bases and J 7 bases, leaving 13 bases between the germline ends.

As DNA, the CDR3 is TGTGCCAGCAGCCAAGCGCGTCGGCAGGGGAGCTCAAATCAGCCCCAGCATTTT. Translating gives CASSQARRQGSSNQPQHF. The V call is TRBV4-2, the J call TRBJ1-5, with D perhaps TRBD1 (6 bases). The CDR3 consists of 18 residues. The germline V and J ends were trimmed by 1 base and 4 bases, with 20 bases remaining between them. Germline CDR1 reads LGHNA; CDR2 reads YNFKEQ.

This clone was seen a few times. The V gene is TRBV2, the J gene TRBJ1-5; no definite D call. CDR1 and CDR2 from the germline V gene are SNHLY and FYNNEI. The CDR3 extends over 15 amino acids. The V end was cut by 2 bases, the J end by 2 bases, with 10 bases between. The CDR3, as DNA: TGTGCCAGCAGTGAAACGGGGAGGGGCAATCAGCCCCAGCATTTT. Encoded protein: CASSETGRGNQPQHF.

V and J are TRBV7-9 and TRBJ2-3; 8 nucleotides line up with TRBD1. V trimming: 4 bases; J trimming: 0 bases; junction bases outside the gene matches: 6. The CDR3 is 16 amino acids. Germline-derived CDR1 and CDR2 are SEHNR and FQNEAQ (reference sequence). This CDR3 reads CASSSRGQVSTDTQYF. The CDR3 nucleotides read TGTGCCAGCAGCTCCCGGGGACAGGTTAGCACAGATACGCAGTATTTT.

The chain couples TRBV7-3 to TRBJ2-1; 10 bases agree with TRBD2. The CDR3 consists of 16 residues. Trimming took 2 bases from V and 6 from J; bases not matched to a gene: 7. Per germline, CDR1 SGHTA and CDR2 FQGTGA. The chain's CDR3 is CASSLGAGGPGNEQFF. The CDR3 DNA reads as TGTGCCAGCAGCTTAGGAGCGGGAGGGCCCGGCAATGAGCAGTTCTTC.

The rearrangement joins TRBV3-1 (or the pseudogene TRBV3-2) to TRBJ2-1; D unresolved. Germline CDR1 and CDR2: LGHDT and YNNKEL (reference sequence). The CDR3 runs 14 residues. The V end was cut by 0 bases, the J end by 13 bases, with 16 bases between. CDR3 residues: CASSQEVGIPIQFF. As DNA, the CDR3 is TGTGCCAGCAGCCAAGAAGTTGGGATACCAATTCAGTTCTTC.